This entry describes one TCR beta chain. A multiplex PCR was run with 60 Vbeta primers and 13 Jbeta primers. Clones were read by immunoSEQ multiplex PCR, and TCRdb kept only the in-frame ones, dropping some. The table lists roughly 86,000 clones, around three fifths of them singletons. This record belongs to a study of cytomegalovirus exposure and HLA in healthy donors. CDR1 and CDR2 from the germline V gene are PRHDT and FYEKMQ (reference sequence). CDR3 length equals 14 residues. Trimming removed 0 bases at V and 0 bases at J, with 5 bases between. V is TRBV13 and J is TRBJ1-1; D is unclear. Sequencing used PBMCs. This clonotype was obtained from a man aged 30 to 39 in good health and CMV-seronegative. DNA of the CDR3: TGTGCCAGCAGCTTAGGCCGAGTGAACACTGAAGCTTTCTTT. Protein sequence: CASSLGRVNTEAFF. Supplemented by reference TRBV13 and TRBJ1-1, the full variable domain reads AAGVIQSPRHLIKEKRETATLKCYPIPRHDTVYWYQQGPGQDPQFLISFYEKMQSDKGSIPDRFSAQQFSDYHSELNMSSLELGDSALYFCASSLGRVNTEAFFGQGTRLTVV.